One sample yielded the 29 T cell receptor beta chains listed below, sequenced in a study of blood T cell repertoires in COVID-19. This table comes from immunoSEQ multiplex PCR, and its TCRdb copy is limited to in-frame clones, with some not included. The sample consists of fewer than 200,000 clones, approximately 87% of them appearing once. The sample consisted of PBMCs or T cells enriched from blood (not recorded which). The receptors derive from a woman between 50 and 59 years old who had recovered from COVID-19.

In this sample, this clone turned up a few times. The rearrangement uses TRBV25-1 and TRBJ1-1; D is possibly TRBD1 (6 bases). The CDR3 extends over 15 amino acids. V lost 1 base and J 6 bases, leaving 15 bases between the germline ends. CDR1 and CDR2 (germline): MGHDK, SYGVNS. The CDR3 region is CASSESAGVISEAFF. CDR3 coding DNA: TGTGCCAGCAGTGAATCGGCAGGGGTTATATCTGAAGCTTTCTTT.

V usage is TRBV10-2 and J usage is TRBJ2-7, with 7 bases identical to TRBD1. Per germline, CDR1 WSHSY and CDR2 SAAADI. V trimming: 6 bases; J trimming: 4 bases; junction bases outside the gene matches: 9. The CDR3 contains 14 residues. The CDR3 region is CASSPGTAPYEQYV. The CDR3 nucleotides read TGCGCCAGCAGCCCAGGGACAGCGCCTTACGAGCAGTACGTC.

This sequence joins TRBV7-9 and TRBJ1-2; a possible D gene is TRBD1 (5 bases). The germline V and J ends were trimmed by 6 bases and 3 bases, with 11 bases remaining between them. Looked up from germline, CDR1 is SEHNR and CDR2 is FQNEAQ (reference sequence). The CDR3 contains 13 residues. CDR3 sequence (DNA): TGTGCCAGCAGATCGGGGGGAGACTATGGCTACACCTTC. Its translation is CASRSGGDYGYTF.

This rearrangement joins TRBV7-6 to TRBJ1-1; 8 bases fit TRBD1. The CDR3 has 16 amino acids. Germline V gene data show CDR1 as SGHVS and CDR2 as FNYEAQ. With V trimmed by 5 bases and J by 1 base, 9 bases remained unmatched. The CDR3, as DNA: TGTGCCAGCAGCCGCGGGACAGGTCTCGAGAACACTGAAGCTTTCTTT. Translated, it gives CASSRGTGLENTEAFF.

The rearrangement links TRBV7-9 to TRBJ2-2; D perhaps matches TRBD1 (5 bases). Germline values: CDR1 SEHNR, CDR2 FQNEAQ (reference sequence). V gave up 7 bases and J gave up 0 bases, with 12 bases separating them. This CDR3 has 15 residues. The CDR3 protein is CASKGKIANTGELFF. As DNA, the CDR3 is TGTGCCAGCAAGGGGAAAATCGCGAACACCGGGGAGCTGTTTTTT.

The chain joins TRBV12-2 to TRBJ1-1. TRBV12-2 is noted as a pseudogene. The CDR3 extends over 14 amino acids. DNA for the CDR3: TGTGCAAGTCGCTTACGGCGGCGGAACACTGAAGCTTTCTTT. Protein sequence: CASRLRRRNTEAFF.

The V and J genes are TRBV30 and TRBJ1-2; D gene uncertain. Germline assignment: CDR1 GTSNPN and CDR2 SVGIG (reference sequence). Between the trimmed V and J ends, which lost 1 base and 8 bases, there was a span of 11 bases. The CDR3 sequence is 12 residues long. For the CDR3, the DNA is TGTGCCTGGAGTGCCAGGTTGGAAGGCTACACCTTC. This encodes CAWSARLEGYTF. The full variable domain, in which reference TRBV30 and TRBJ1-2 provide the parts outside the CDR3, is SQTIHQWPATLVQPVGSPLSLECTVEGTSNPNLYWYRQAAGRGLQLLFYSVGIGQISSEVPQNLSASRPQDRQFILSSKKLLLSDSGFYLCAWSARLEGYTFGSGTRLTVV.

J is TRBJ1-4 and V is TRBV7-2; 8 bases align to TRBD1. The germline gives CDR1 SGHTA, CDR2 FQGNSA. This CDR3 has 14 residues. The J segment lost 5 bases and the V segment lost 5 bases, leaving 4 bases of the junction unmatched. This chain's CDR3 is CASSHDRGNEKLFF. DNA for the CDR3: TGTGCCAGCAGCCACGACAGGGGAAATGAAAAACTGTTTTTT.

This clone was picked up one time. The chain employs TRBV21-1 and TRBJ2-7; the table's D call TRBD2 went unverified against the DNA. TRBV21-1 is flagged as a pseudogene. The CDR3 loop spans 20 amino acids. For the CDR3, the DNA is TGTGCCAGTCTCGAGGGGGGCGGCCCGGAGACTAGCGGGACTCCCTACGAGCAGTACGTC. This translates into CASLEGGGPETSGTPYEQYV.

In nucleotides, the CDR3 is TGTGCCTGGAGTGTACAGGCGGACAGGGCTTCACCCCTCCACTTT. This translates into CAWSVQADRASPLHF. The rearrangement uses TRBV30 and TRBJ1-6; 8 bases map to TRBD1. Germline V gene data show CDR1 as GTSNPN and CDR2 as SVGIG (reference sequence). There are 15 residues in the CDR3. V lost 0 bases, J lost 9 bases, and 7 bases stayed unmatched.

V gene TRBV7-2 combines with J gene TRBJ2-4; D perhaps matches TRBD1 (5 bases). The CDR3 has 16 amino acids. Germline V gene lookup returns CDR1 SGHTA and CDR2 FQGNSA. V lost 5 bases and J 2 bases, leaving 16 bases between the germline ends. CDR3 region: CASSHPQGRTKNIQYF. CDR3 sequence (DNA): TGTGCCAGCAGCCACCCCCAGGGTAGAACCAAAAACATTCAGTACTTC.

The chain recombines TRBV4-3 with TRBJ1-3, with D tentatively TRBD1 (6 bases). The CDR3 loop spans 15 amino acids. Trimming took off 6 bases at V and 0 bases at J, with 12 bases between the two ends. Germline V CDR1 and CDR2: LGHNA, YSLEER. CDR3 sequence reads: CASRADRNSGNTIYF. CDR3 coding DNA: TGCGCCAGCAGAGCGGACAGAAACTCTGGAAACACCATATATTTT.

The rearrangement links TRBV10-3 to TRBJ1-1; 7 nucleotides agree with TRBD1. V was clipped by 2 bases and J by 2 bases; unmatched bases: 5. Germline V gene lookup returns CDR1 ENHRY and CDR2 SYGVKD. The length of the CDR3 is 15 residues. This CDR3 reads CAISEARQGNTEAFF. The CDR3 DNA reads as TGTGCCATCAGTGAGGCCAGACAGGGTAACACTGAAGCTTTCTTT.

This clone was seen only a few times. The rearrangement links TRBV5-5 to TRBJ1-3; possibly TRBD1 for D (5 bases). Germline V CDR1 and CDR2: SGHKS, YYEKEE (reference sequence). The CDR3 has 15 residues. Trimming cost V 0 bases and J 4 bases, with 11 bases left between them. The CDR3 loop reads CASSLDGGMGNTIYF. The CDR3 bases are TGTGCCAGCAGCTTGGATGGGGGGATGGGAAACACCATATATTTT.

V and J are TRBV4-1 and TRBJ2-5; possibly TRBD1 for D (5 bases). V was clipped by 1 base and J by 2 bases, with 14 bases between them. CDR1 and CDR2 from the germline V gene are MGHRA and YSYEKL. The CDR3 has 16 residues. As DNA, the CDR3 is TGCGCCAGCAGCCAAGGGAACAGGTGGGATCAAGAGACCCAGTACTTC. This codes for CASSQGNRWDQETQYF.

The J gene is TRBJ1-4, the V gene TRBV3-1 (or the pseudogene TRBV3-2), with 7 bases matching TRBD1. V was pared by 4 bases and J by 9 bases, with 8 bases of the junction left unmatched. Germline CDR1 reads LGHDT; CDR2 reads YNNKEL (reference sequence). CDR3 length equals 14 residues. The chain's CDR3 is CASSRSGQTKKLFF. The CDR3 coding sequence is TGTGCCAGCAGCCGGTCGGGACAGACTAAAAAACTGTTTTTT.

The sample holds a few counts of this clone. This chain connects TRBV6-2 or TRBV6-3 to TRBJ2-2; 11 bases are shared with TRBD1. Germline assignment: CDR1 MNHEY and CDR2 SVGEGT. Germline trimming cut 6 bases from V and 8 bases from J; bases unmatched to any gene: 8. The CDR3 sequence is 15 residues long. The CDR3 nucleotides read TGTGCCAGCAGCCGTGGACAGGGGGCGACGGGGGAGCTGTTTTTT. Its translation is CASSRGQGATGELFF.

The chain recombines TRBV9 with TRBJ2-3; TRBD2 matches 16 bases. Per the germline V gene, CDR1 is SGDLS and CDR2 is YYNGEE. J gave up 4 bases and V 2 bases, and 4 bases lay outside the gene matches. The CDR3 covers 17 residues. CDR3 amino acids: CASSVGLAGGEADTQYF. CDR3 bases: TGTGCCAGCAGCGTGGGACTAGCGGGGGGGGAGGCAGATACGCAGTATTTT.

CDR3 nucleotide sequence: TGTGCCACCTCCGCGGGAAGCTCCTACAATGAGCAGTTCTTC. It yields the protein CATSAGSSYNEQFF. The chain recombines TRBV19 with TRBJ2-1; D might be TRBD2 (6 bases). The CDR3 is made up of 14 amino acids. Trimming cost V 10 bases and J 0 bases, with 13 bases left between them. CDR1 is LNHDA and CDR2 is SQIVND in the germline V gene (reference sequence).

V usage is TRBV28 and J usage is TRBJ2-7, with a possible D match to TRBD1 (7 bases). Germline loops: CDR1 MDHEN, CDR2 SYDVKM. CDR3 length equals 15 residues. Deletions cut 7 bases from V and 2 bases from J, with 18 bases between. Here the CDR3 DNA reads TGTGCCAGCAAACCGCGGGACAGATCCGCCTACGAGCAGTACGTC. It codes for CASKPRDRSAYEQYV.

The chain uses TRBV5-1 and TRBJ1-1, with TRBD1 matching over 10 bases. The germline gives CDR1 SGHRS, CDR2 YFSETQ. The CDR3 is made up of 15 amino acids. Trimming cost V 3 bases and J 2 bases; bases outside gene matches: 4. CDR3 bases: TGCGCCAGCAGCTCCCGGGACAGGGGCAACACTGAAGCTTTCTTT. Translation: CASSSRDRGNTEAFF.

This sequence joins TRBV7-9 and TRBJ1-5, with no clear D. The CDR3 length is 14 residues. Between the trimmed V and J ends, which lost 1 base and 2 bases, there was a span of 6 bases. CDR1 SEHNR and CDR2 FQNEAQ come from the germline V gene (reference sequence). In nucleotides, the CDR3 is TGTGCCAGCAGCTTAGGCGGGGGCAATCAGCCCCAGCATTTT. It specifies CASSLGGGNQPQHF.

This clone was seen a single time. V usage is TRBV4-1 and J usage is TRBJ1-1, with 7 bases that match TRBD1. With V trimmed by 0 bases and J by 6 bases, 1 base remained unmatched. Per the germline V gene, CDR1 is MGHRA and CDR2 is YSYEKL. The CDR3 sequence is 13 residues long. CDR3 in DNA: TGCGCCAGCAGCCAAGATCAGGGGGCTGAAGCTTTCTTT. It yields the protein CASSQDQGAEAFF.

The chain employs TRBV24-1 and TRBJ1-6; 7 nucleotides agree with TRBD1. After removal of 4 bases from V and 10 bases from J, the junction contained 9 bases not matched to a gene. CDR1 is KGHDR, CDR2 SFDVKD, per germline. The CDR3 spans 15 residues. The CDR3 loop is CATSERDRSTSPLHF. The DNA for the CDR3 is TGTGCCACCAGTGAACGGGACAGATCTACCTCACCCCTCCACTTT.

The chain uses TRBV6-5 and TRBJ2-2; perhaps TRBD2 as D (7 bases). This CDR3 contains 15 residues. The germline gives CDR1 MNHEY, CDR2 SVGAGI. V was shortened by 6 bases and J by 1 base, with 12 bases between the two germline ends. The CDR3 sequence is CASRGASGNTGELFF. CDR3 bases: TGTGCCAGCAGGGGGGCTAGCGGGAACACCGGGGAGCTGTTTTTT.

V gene TRBV13 combines with J gene TRBJ1-1; D might be TRBD1 (6 bases). Trimming removed 5 bases at V and 11 bases at J, with 18 bases between. This CDR3 has 13 residues. CDR1 and CDR2 (germline): PRHDT, FYEKMQ (reference sequence). Here the CDR3 reads CASSPRGGVEAFF. The CDR3 coding sequence is TGTGCCAGCAGCCCTCGTGGGGGCGTGGAGGCTTTCTTT.

This sequence joins TRBV6-5 and TRBJ2-7, with 8 bases matching TRBD2. The CDR3 runs to 15 residues. V was clipped by 6 bases and J by 4 bases; unmatched bases: 11. The germline V gene has CDR1 MNHEY and CDR2 SVGAGI. Here the CDR3 reads CASSRDPGGVYEQYV. CDR3 DNA: TGTGCCAGCAGCAGAGACCCGGGGGGGGTGTACGAGCAGTACGTC.

This rearrangement joins TRBV11-2 to TRBJ2-1; D is possibly TRBD2 (5 bases). The V end lost 8 bases, the J end lost 4 bases, and 21 bases lay between the germline ends. CDR3 length: 16 residues. Germline V gives CDR1 SGHAT, CDR2 FQNNGV. The CDR3 DNA is TGTGCCAGCGGGGATGGGCGGACTTCGGGTTACAATGAGCAGTTCTTC. This encodes CASGDGRTSGYNEQFF.

This clone has just one count. J is TRBJ1-2 and V is TRBV7-2; D might be TRBD1 (5 bases). The CDR3 sequence is 16 residues long. Trimming stripped 1 base from V and 5 bases from J, with 17 bases between. Germline values: CDR1 SGHTA, CDR2 FQGNSA. CDR3 loop: CASSLEIGRVGYGYTF. CDR3 nucleotide sequence: TGTGCCAGCAGCTTAGAGATTGGCAGGGTCGGATATGGCTACACCTTC. The complete variable domain, with remaining parts taken from reference TRBV7-2 and TRBJ1-2, reads GAGVSQSPSNKVTEKGKDVELRCDPISGHTALYWYRQSLGQGLEFLIYFQGNSAPDKSGLPSDRFSAERTGGSVSTLTIQRTQQEDSAVYLCASSLEIGRVGYGYTFGSGTRLTVV.